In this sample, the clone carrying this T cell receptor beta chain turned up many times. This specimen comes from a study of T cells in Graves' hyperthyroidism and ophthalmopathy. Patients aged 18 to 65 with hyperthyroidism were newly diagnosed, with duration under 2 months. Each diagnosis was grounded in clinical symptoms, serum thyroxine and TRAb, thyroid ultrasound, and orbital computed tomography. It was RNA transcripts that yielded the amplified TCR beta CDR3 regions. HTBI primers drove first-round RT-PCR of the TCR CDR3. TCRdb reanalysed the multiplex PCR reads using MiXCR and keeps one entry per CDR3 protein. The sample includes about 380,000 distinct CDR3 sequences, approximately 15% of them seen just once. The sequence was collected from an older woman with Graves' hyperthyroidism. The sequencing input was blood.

The CDR3 loop reads CASSPGLAGDIQYF. CDR3 in DNA: TGCGCCAGCAGCCCGGGACTAGCGGGAGACATTCAGTACTTC. This sequence joins TRBV5-1 and TRBJ2-4, with 14 bases identical to TRBD2. The CDR3 covers 14 residues. The ends lost 4 bases at V and 8 bases at J; junction bases unmatched: 2. Germline V gene lookup returns CDR1 SGHRS and CDR2 YFSETQ. Combining the CDR3 with reference TRBV5-1 and TRBJ2-4 gives the whole variable domain KAGVTQTPRYLIKTRGQQVTLSCSPISGHRSVSWYQQTPGQGLQFLFEYFSETQRNKGNFPGRFSGRQFSNSRSEMNVSTLELGDSALYLCASSPGLAGDIQYFGAGTRLSVL.